This entry concerns a single T cell receptor beta chain. It lacks a known antigen. No quality values exist for individual bases; no much larger clone is one base distant. The CDR3 regions of human TCRbeta chains were analyzed by immunosequencing. The original pipeline was this. TCRs in the repertoires were compared against a reference library of SARS-CoV-2-specific TCRs that had been generated with the MIRA antigen-specificity platform. Breadth was defined as the fraction of unique TCRs that were SARS-CoV-2-associated. Depth was defined as the fraction of total T cells that were SARS-CoV-2-associated. Each spike-specific TCR was assigned to its reactive spike region and to a CD4 or CD8 class using the MIRA data. Log10-transformed breadth and depth values were compared by one-way ANOVA with Sidak's multiple comparisons tests. TCRdb provides this immuneACCESS table in a form limited to in-frame rearrangements. Some clones are lacking; in checked studies, under half of them reflect an unresolved V gene, and why the rest are absent is not known. That table furnishes V, J and clone size, whereas the DNA furnished D and trimming. This sample comprises roughly 70,000 clones, 85% of them detected only once. The ten largest clones add up to roughly 22% of the sample.

Inclusive of the bounding cysteine and phenylalanine, the CDR3 is 15 residues long. Only CDR3 DNA is held: 45 bases, read in frame from base 1. The trim is 3 bases for V and 2 bases for J, with a gap of 16 bases between the germline ends. From a lookup of the germline V gene, CDR1 and CDR2 are SQVTM and ANQGSEA. The meaning of the sample's time point label: baseline before first vaccination. Vaccinee samples were obtained from the UK trials COV001 and COV002, which included a single-blind randomized controlled phase 2/3 trial of AZD1222 (ChAdOx1 nCoV-19) in healthy adults. For TCRbeta chain sequencing, PBMC samples from trial participants were taken at day 0 and at day 28 after the second dose. This record comes from a study of T cell responses to AZD1222 COVID-19 vaccine (dated by TCRdb to about 2021). Regarding the research as a whole: AZD1222 recipients with second doses at about 4 weeks or about 12 weeks were pooled, because spike-specific TCR depth and breadth did not differ between schedules. A total of 233 trial participants underwent TCR sequencing, of whom some 210 received two doses of AZD1222 and about 26 received two doses of the MenACWY control vaccine. Trial participants were enrolled into age subgroups of 18-55, 56-69 and 70-plus years, which contained about 150, 27 and 61 TCR-sequenced participants, respectively.

What the research found in general, with its limitations: After two AZD1222 doses, spike-specific TCR breadth and depth were significantly higher than at day 0 and than in MenACWY recipients. The whole spike protein was spanned by vaccine-associated CD4 TCRs, and dominant responses were seen in regions 160-218 and 743-854. Epitopes outside the regions mutated in the B.1.351 and B.1.1.7 variants were reportedly recognized by nearly half of the unique spike-specific TCRs. The 56-69-year group was small, and its depth increase did not reach significance, likely because of low power. Participants were mostly white British, with more females than males. The authors suggested clonal diversity may have been underestimated. Because no day 14 peak-response samples were available, repertoires were characterized only after the peak T cell response. Only six or seven AZD1222 recipients were SARS-CoV-2 seropositive at baseline, limiting conclusions about previously exposed vaccinees.

The sequences come from peripheral blood, collected on day 0 of AZD1222 vaccination. Recombination joined TRBV29-1 with TRBJ2-5; the D gene is not confidently resolved. This TCR was recovered from an adult in good health. This receptor has the CDR3 CSVEGSRIRQETQYF. The DNA sequence follows: TGCAGCGTTGAGGGGTCGAGGATCAGACAAGAGACCCAGTACTTC.